This TCR beta chain is drawn from a study of T cells after posttransplantation cyclophosphamide. Study-wide findings and caveats: Later post-transplant blood repertoires were often dominated by donor CD8+ memory clones.

This clone was seen repeatedly, ten times or more. Antigen unknown. TCRdb keeps only in-frame clones here, not all; method: immunoSEQ multiplex PCR. Singletons are absent from the sample, which has 44,000 or so clones. From germline, CDR1 is MNHEY and CDR2 SMNVEV (reference sequence). V gave up 5 bases and J gave up 4 bases; unmatched junction bases: 5. The CDR3 is 14 residues long. The sequence derives from a man aged 40-50 years in good health, CMV-negative, and a related stem cell transplant donor. J is TRBJ2-7 and V is TRBV27; 10 bases align to TRBD2. The sample was PBMCs. This chain's CDR3 is CASSLGLAAYEQYF. In DNA form, the CDR3 reads TGTGCCAGCAGTCTCGGACTAGCGGCGTACGAGCAGTACTTC.